The sequence of this TCR beta chain was determined in a study of CD8 T cells in ankylosing spondylitis. The study, taken as a whole, reports: Among TCR beta sequences, a motif of fewer than 10 highly homologous variants appeared characteristic of ankylosing spondylitis blood.

This clonotype has just a few counts. Its antigen is unknown. Making the TCR beta libraries involved quantitative 5'-RACE with molecular barcodes. MiXCR, applied by TCRdb to the 5' RACE reads, yields one record per CDR3 protein. The sample yields about 260,000 distinct CDR3 sequences, approximately 20% seen once. The CDR3 contains 12 residues. The sequenced sample was blood, either unsorted or a sorted T cell fraction (not recorded which). The chain uses TRBV21-1 and TRBJ1-1. TRBV21-1 is a known pseudogene. The receptor comes from a male donor with ankylosing spondylitis or in good health (not recorded which). CDR3 coding DNA: TGTGCCAGCAGCAAAGTTGGGTTGGAAGCTTTCTTT. This codes for CASSKVGLEAFF.